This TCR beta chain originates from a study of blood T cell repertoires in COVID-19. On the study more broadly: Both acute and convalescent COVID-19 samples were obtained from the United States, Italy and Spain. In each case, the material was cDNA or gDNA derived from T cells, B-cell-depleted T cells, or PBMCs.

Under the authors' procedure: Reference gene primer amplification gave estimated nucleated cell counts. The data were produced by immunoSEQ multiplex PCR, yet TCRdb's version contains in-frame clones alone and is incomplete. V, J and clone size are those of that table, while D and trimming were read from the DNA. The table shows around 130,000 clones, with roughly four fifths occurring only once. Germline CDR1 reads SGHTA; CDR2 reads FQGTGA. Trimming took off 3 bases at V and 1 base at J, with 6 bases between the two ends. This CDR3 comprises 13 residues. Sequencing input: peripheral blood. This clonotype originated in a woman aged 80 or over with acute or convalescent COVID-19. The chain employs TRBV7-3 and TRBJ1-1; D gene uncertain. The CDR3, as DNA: TGTGCCAGCAGCTTCTACAGGAACACTGAAGCTTTCTTT. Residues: CASSFYRNTEAFF.